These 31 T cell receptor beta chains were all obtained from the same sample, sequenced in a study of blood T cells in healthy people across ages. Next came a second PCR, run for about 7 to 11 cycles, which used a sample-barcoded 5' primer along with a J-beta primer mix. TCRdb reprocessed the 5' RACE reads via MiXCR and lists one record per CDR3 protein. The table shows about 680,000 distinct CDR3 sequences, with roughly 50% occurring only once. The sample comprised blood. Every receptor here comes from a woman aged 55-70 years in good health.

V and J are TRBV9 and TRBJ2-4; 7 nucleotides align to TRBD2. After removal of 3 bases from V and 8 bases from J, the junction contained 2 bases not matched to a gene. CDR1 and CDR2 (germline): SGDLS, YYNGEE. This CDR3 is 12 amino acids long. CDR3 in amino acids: CASSGSGDIQYF. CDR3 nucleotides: TGTGCCAGCAGCGGGAGCGGGGACATTCAGTACTTC.

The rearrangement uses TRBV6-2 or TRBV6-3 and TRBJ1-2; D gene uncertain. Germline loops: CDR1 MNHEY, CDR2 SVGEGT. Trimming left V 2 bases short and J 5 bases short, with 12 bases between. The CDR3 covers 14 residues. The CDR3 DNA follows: TGTGCCAGCAGTTACGGGGAGCAAAAGTATGGCTACACCTTC. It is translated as CASSYGEQKYGYTF.

CDR3 sequence: CASRLEAGFGYTF. CDR3 coding DNA: TGCGCCAGCAGACTGGAGGCAGGGTTTGGCTACACCTTC. The rearrangement joins TRBV5-1 to TRBJ1-2, with TRBD1 as a possible D gene (5 bases). Per germline, CDR1 SGHRS and CDR2 YFSETQ. The length of the CDR3 is 13 residues. With 5 bases removed from V and 7 bases from J, the gap between germline ends came to 15 bases.

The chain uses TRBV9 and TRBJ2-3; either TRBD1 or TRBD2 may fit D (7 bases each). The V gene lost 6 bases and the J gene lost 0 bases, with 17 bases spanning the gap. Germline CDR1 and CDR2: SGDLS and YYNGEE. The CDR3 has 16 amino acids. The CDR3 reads CASTEGGTVSTDTQYF. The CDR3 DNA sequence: TGTGCCAGCACCGAGGGGGGGACAGTGAGCACAGATACGCAGTATTTT. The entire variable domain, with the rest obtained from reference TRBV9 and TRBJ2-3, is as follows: DSGVTQTPKHLITATGQRVTLRCSPRSGDLSVYWYQQSLDQGLQFLIQYYNGEERAKGNILERFSAQQFPDLHSELNLSSLELGDSALYFCASTEGGTVSTDTQYFGPGTRLTVL.

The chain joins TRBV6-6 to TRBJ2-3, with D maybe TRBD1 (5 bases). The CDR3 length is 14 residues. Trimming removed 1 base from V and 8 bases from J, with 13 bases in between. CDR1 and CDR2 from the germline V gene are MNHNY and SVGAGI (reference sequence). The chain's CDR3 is CASSYLQVSGTQYF. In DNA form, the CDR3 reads TGTGCCAGCAGTTACTTACAGGTCTCAGGTACGCAGTATTTT.

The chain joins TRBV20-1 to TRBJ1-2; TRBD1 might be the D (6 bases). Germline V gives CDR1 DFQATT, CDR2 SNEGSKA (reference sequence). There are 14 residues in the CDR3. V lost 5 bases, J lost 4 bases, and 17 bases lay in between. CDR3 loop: CSAGVGAPAYGYTF. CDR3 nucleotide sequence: TGCAGTGCTGGGGTGGGGGCGCCTGCCTATGGCTACACCTTC.

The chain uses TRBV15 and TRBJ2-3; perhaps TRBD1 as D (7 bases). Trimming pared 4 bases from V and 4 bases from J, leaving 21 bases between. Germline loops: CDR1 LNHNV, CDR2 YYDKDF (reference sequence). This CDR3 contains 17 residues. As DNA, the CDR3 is TGTGCCACCAGCAACCACGCGGGACAGAACGTCCCAGATACGCAGTATTTT. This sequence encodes CATSNHAGQNVPDTQYF. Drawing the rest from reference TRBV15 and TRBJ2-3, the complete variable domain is DAMVIQNPRYQVTQFGKPVTLSCSQTLNHNVMYWYQQKSSQAPKLLFHYYDKDFNNEADTPDNFQSRRPNTSFCFLDIRSPGLGDTAMYLCATSNHAGQNVPDTQYFGPGTRLTVL.

The CDR3 nucleotides read TGCAGTGCTACCCCTAGCGGGAGTTATGTAGATACGCAGTATTTT. Protein: CSATPSGSYVDTQYF. The chain employs TRBV20-1 and TRBJ2-3; TRBD2 agrees at 10 bases. The CDR3 has 15 amino acids. Germline values: CDR1 DFQATT, CDR2 SNEGSKA (reference sequence). The trim removed 4 bases at V and 5 bases at J, leaving 9 bases unmatched.

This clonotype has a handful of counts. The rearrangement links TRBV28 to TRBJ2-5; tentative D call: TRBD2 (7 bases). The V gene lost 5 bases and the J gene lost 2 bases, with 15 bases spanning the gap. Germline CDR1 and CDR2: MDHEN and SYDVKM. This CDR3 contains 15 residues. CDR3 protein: CASSPPRGGQETQYF. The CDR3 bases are TGTGCCAGCAGTCCCCCAAGGGGGGGACAAGAGACCCAGTACTTC.

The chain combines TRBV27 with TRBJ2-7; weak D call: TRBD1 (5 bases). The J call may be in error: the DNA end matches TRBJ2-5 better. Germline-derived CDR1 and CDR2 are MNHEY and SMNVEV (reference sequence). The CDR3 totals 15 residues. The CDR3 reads CASSGAFLSSGTQYF. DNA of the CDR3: TGTGCCAGCAGTGGGGCCTTCCTCTCATCAGGGACCCAGTACTTC.

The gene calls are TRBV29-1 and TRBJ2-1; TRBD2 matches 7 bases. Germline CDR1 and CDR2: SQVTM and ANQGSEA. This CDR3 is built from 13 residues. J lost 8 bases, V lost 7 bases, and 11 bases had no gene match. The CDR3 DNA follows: TGCAGCGGGTTTGGCGGGAGCCGTTATGAGCAGTTCTTC. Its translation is CSGFGGSRYEQFF.

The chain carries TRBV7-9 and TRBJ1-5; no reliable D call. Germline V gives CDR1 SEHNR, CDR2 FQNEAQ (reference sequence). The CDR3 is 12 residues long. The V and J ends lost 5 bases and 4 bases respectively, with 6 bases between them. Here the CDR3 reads CASSAINQPQHF. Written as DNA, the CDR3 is TGTGCCAGCAGCGCCATTAATCAGCCCCAGCATTTT.

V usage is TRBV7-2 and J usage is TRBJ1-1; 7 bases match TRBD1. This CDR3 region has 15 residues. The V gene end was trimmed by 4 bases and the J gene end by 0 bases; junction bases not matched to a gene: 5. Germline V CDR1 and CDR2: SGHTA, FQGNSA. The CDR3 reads CASSSGTDLNTEAFF. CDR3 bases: TGTGCCAGCAGCTCAGGGACAGACTTGAACACTGAAGCTTTCTTT.

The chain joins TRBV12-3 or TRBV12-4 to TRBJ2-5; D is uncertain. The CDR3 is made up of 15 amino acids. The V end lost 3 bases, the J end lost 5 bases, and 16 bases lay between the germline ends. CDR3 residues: CASSFGKGSLETQYF. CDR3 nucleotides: TGTGCCAGCAGTTTCGGAAAGGGTAGTTTGGAGACCCAGTACTTC.

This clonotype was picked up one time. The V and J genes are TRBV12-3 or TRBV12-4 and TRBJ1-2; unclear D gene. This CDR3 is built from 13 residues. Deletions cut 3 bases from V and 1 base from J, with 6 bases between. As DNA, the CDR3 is TGTGCCAGCAGTTTCAAGGATAACTATGGCTACACCTTC. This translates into CASSFKDNYGYTF.

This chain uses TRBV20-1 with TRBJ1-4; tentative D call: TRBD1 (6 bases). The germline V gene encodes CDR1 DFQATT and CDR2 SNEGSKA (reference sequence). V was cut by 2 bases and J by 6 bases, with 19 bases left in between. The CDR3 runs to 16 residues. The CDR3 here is CSARTTEGGLYEKLFF. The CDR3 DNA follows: TGCAGTGCTAGAACGACAGAGGGGGGCTTGTATGAAAAACTGTTTTTT.

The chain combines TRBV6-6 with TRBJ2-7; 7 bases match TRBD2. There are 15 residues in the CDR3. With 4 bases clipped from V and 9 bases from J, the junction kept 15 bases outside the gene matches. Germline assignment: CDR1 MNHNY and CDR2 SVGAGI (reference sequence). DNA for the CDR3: TGTGCCAGCAGTTCCACTGGCGGGAGCCGAGGCGGGCAGTACTTC. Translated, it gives CASSSTGGSRGGQYF.

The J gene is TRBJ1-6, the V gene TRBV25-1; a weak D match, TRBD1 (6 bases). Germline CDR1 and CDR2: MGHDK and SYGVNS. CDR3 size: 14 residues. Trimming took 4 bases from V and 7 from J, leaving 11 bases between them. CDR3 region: CASSVGGPNSPLHF. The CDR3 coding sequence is TGTGCCAGCAGTGTTGGGGGGCCCAATTCACCCCTCCACTTT.

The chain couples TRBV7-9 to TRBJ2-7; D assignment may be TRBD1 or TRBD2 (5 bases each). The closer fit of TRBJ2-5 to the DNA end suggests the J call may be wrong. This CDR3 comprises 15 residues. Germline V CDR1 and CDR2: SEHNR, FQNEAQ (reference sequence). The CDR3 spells CASSPPGHGVETQYF. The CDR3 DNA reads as TGTGCCAGCAGTCCACCAGGACACGGGGTAGAGACCCAGTACTTC.

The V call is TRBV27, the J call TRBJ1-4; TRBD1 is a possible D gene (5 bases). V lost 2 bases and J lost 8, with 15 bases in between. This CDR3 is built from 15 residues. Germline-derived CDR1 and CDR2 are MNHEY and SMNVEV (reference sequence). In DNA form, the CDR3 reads TGTGCCAGCAGTTTAATGGGGACGATCGGAGAAAAACTGTTTTTT. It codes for CASSLMGTIGEKLFF. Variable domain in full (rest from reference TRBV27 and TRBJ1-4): EAQVTQNPRYLITVTGKKLTVTCSQNMNHEYMSWYRQDPGLGLRQIYYSMNVEVTDKGDVPEGYKVSRKEKRNFPLILESPSPNQTSLYFCASSLMGTIGEKLFFGSGTQLSVL.

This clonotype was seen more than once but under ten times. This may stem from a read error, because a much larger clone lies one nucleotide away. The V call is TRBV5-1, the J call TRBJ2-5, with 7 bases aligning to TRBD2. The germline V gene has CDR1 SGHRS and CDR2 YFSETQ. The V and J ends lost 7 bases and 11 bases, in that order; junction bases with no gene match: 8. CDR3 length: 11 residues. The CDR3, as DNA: TGCGCCAGCGGCGAGGGGAGGGTGCAGTACTTC. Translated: CASGEGRVQYF.

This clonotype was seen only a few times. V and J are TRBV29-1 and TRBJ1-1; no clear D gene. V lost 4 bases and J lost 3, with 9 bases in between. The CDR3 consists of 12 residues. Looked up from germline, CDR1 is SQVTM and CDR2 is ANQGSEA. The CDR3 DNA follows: TGCAGCGTTGCGTGGGGAGACACTGAAGCTTTCTTT. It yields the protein CSVAWGDTEAFF.

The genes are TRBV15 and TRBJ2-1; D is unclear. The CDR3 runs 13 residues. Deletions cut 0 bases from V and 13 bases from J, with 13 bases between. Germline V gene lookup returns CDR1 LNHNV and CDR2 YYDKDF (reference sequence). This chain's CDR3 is CATSREAPETQFF. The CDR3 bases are TGTGCCACCAGCAGAGAGGCCCCAGAGACCCAGTTCTTC.

CDR3: CATSRDWSSYEQYF. The CDR3 DNA is TGTGCCACCAGCAGAGATTGGAGCTCCTACGAGCAGTACTTC. V gene TRBV15 combines with J gene TRBJ2-7; D unresolved. Germline V lookup: CDR1 LNHNV, CDR2 YYDKDF (reference sequence). The CDR3 is made up of 14 amino acids. V was shortened by 0 bases and J by 0 bases, with 6 bases between the two germline ends.

The CDR3 loop reads CASSYTSSGNTIYF. In nucleotides, the CDR3 is TGTGCCAGCAGCTACACAAGCTCTGGAAACACCATATATTTT. The chain recombines TRBV11-2 with TRBJ1-3; D unclear. Germline CDR1 and CDR2: SGHAT and FQNNGV. Trimming removed 4 bases at V and 0 bases at J, with 7 bases between. The length of the CDR3 is 14 residues.

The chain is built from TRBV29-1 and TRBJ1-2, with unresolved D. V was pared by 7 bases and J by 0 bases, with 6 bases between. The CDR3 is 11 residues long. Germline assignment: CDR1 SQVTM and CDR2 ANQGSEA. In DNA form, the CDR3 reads TGCAGCGCCGCCGCTAACTATGGCTACACCTTC. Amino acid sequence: CSAAANYGYTF.

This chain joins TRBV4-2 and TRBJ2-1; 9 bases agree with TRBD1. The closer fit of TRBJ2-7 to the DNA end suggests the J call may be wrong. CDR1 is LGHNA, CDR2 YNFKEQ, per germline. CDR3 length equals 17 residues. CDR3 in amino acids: CASSQDLSDRGIYEQYF. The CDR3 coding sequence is TGTGCCAGCAGCCAAGATCTTTCGGACAGGGGAATCTACGAGCAGTACTTC.

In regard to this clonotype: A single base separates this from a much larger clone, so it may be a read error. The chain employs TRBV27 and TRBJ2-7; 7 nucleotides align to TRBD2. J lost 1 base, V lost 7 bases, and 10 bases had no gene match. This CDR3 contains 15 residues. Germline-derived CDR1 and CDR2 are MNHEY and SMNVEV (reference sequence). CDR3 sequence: CASISGRAGSYEQYF. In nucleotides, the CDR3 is TGTGCCAGCATATCGGGACGAGCGGGATCCTACGAGCAGTACTTC.

The CDR3 nucleotides read TGCGCCAGCAGCCAAGCAGGGGTTAGCTCCTACAATGAGCAGTACTTC. This codes for CASSQAGVSSYNEQYF. The chain is built from TRBV4-1 and TRBJ2-1; D might be TRBD1 (6 bases). The J call is in doubt because the DNA end fits TRBJ2-7 better. Germline CDR1 reads MGHRA; CDR2 reads YSYEKL. The CDR3 covers 16 residues.

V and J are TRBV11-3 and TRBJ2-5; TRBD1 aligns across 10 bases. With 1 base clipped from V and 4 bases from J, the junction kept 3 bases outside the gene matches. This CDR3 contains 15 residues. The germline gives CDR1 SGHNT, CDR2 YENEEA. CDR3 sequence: CASSLGQGARETQYF. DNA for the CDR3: TGTGCCAGCAGCTTAGGACAGGGGGCGCGAGAGACCCAGTACTTC.

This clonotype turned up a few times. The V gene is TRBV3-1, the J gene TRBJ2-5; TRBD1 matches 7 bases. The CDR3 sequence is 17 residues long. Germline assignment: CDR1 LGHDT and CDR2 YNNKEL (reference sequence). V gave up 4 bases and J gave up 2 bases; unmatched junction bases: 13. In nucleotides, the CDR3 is TGTGCCAGCAGCCGACAGGGAGCCGGGACACCACAAGAGACCCAGTACTTC. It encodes CASSRQGAGTPQETQYF.